Listed here is a single T cell receptor (beta chain). Its antigen is as yet unknown. Sequencing used immunoSEQ multiplex PCR; TCRdb keeps in-frame clones, though not all of them. The sample carries about 350,000 clones, approximately 86% recorded once. Documented treatment: about 20 received Ad26.COV2.S at low or high dose, single or two shots; several received placebo; per-sample allocation not given. After the first vaccine or placebo injection, samples were drawn on day 63. The donor's status was that of an adult aged 18-55 years in Boston. The data derive from a study of Ad26.COV2.S vaccination and SARS-CoV-2 variants. Notes on the study in general: Spike-specific TCR breadth in vaccine recipients exceeded that seen in placebo recipients. It was found that vaccine and placebo recipients had similar non-spike TCR breadth.

This specimen consisted of peripheral blood, obtained in a trial of Ad26.COV2.S vaccine versus placebo. The sequence was collected from a person between 18 and 59 years old who received the Ad26.COV2.S COVID-19 vaccine or a placebo.

This chain's CDR3 is CASSEGTTNEKLFF. CDR3 coding DNA: TGTGCCAGCAGCGAAGGGACGACTAATGAAAAACTGTTTTTT. The chain carries TRBV6-6 and TRBJ1-4; tentatively, D is TRBD1 (5 bases). Per the germline V gene, CDR1 is MNHNY and CDR2 is SVGAGI (reference sequence). This CDR3 has 14 residues. The V end lost 6 bases, the J end lost 2 bases, and 10 bases lay between the germline ends.